This entry is about one T cell receptor (beta chain). The V and J ends lost 1 base and 10 bases, in that order; junction bases with no gene match: 12. This CDR3 contains 16 residues. From germline, CDR1 is MGHRA and CDR2 YSYEKL. The sample originates from a study of blood T cell repertoires in COVID-19. For the study at large: Material from acute and convalescent COVID-19 was sourced from the United States, Italy and Spain. T cells, B-cell-depleted T cells, or PBMCs supplied cDNA or gDNA.

The repertoire was sequenced with immunoSEQ multiplex PCR; TCRdb's copy has only in-frame clones and lacks some. This sample has 150,000 to 200,000 clones; 80% occur once, and the top ten carry about 6.9%. The receptor was isolated from a man aged 60-69 years with acute or convalescent COVID-19. The sequencing sample was made of peripheral blood. The genes are TRBV4-1 and TRBJ2-1; 8 nucleotides match TRBD2. CDR3 sequence reads: CASSQAAASGYHEQFF. Written as DNA, the CDR3 is TGCGCCAGCAGCCAAGCAGCGGCTAGCGGGTACCACGAGCAGTTCTTC.